This T cell receptor (beta chain) was recorded in a study of blood T cell repertoires in COVID-19. The germline V gene encodes CDR1 MDHEN and CDR2 SYDVKM. V shed 2 bases and J 5 bases; nucleotides not matched to a gene: 5. The CDR3 has 14 residues. Study members were between roughly 18 and 89 years old and lived in some 22 US regions. Which cohort a participant joined came from the clinical history participants gave. Donors of Cohort 3 who recovered were those that had two negative PCRs, clearance, or symptom resolution. In the original processing: Amplification with reference gene primers provided the estimates of nucleated cell counts. Using immunoSEQ multiplex PCR, the repertoire was profiled, and TCRdb retains in-frame clones only, with some absent. Clone size and the V and J calls come from that table; the DNA yielded D and trimming. Counted here are some 270,000 clones, 75% to 90% occurring once; the ten biggest clones make up about 4.1%.

The receptor's source is a woman aged 25 to 39 who had recovered from COVID-19. V gene TRBV28 combines with J gene TRBJ1-2; 7 nucleotides match TRBD1. The material sequenced was PBMCs or T cells enriched from blood (not recorded which). Here the CDR3 DNA reads TGTGCCAGCAGTTTAAGTGGACAGGCTTATGGCTACACCTTC. Translated, it gives CASSLSGQAYGYTF.